These T cell receptor beta chains were read from a single sample in a study of shared clonotypes between healthy human individuals. Using immunoSEQ multiplex PCR, the repertoire was profiled, and TCRdb retains in-frame clones only, with some absent. Of roughly 2.5 million clones in the sample, around nine tenths were seen once. Sequences were obtained from naive CD4+ T cells sorted from blood. These receptors were obtained from a man aged 18 to 30 in good health. Each CDR3 is given with its conserved first and last residue. A D gene is named only where the DNA matches it firmly. Only some rows state a clone size, as once, few, many or a class for expanded clones.

TRBJ2-5	TRBV5-6	TRBD2	-	TGTGCCAGCAGCTTGTCTAGCGGGAGGCCCCAAGAGACCCAGTACTTC	CASSLSSGRPQETQYF
TRBJ1-2	TRBV7-2	TRBD1	-	TGTGCCAGCAGCTCCAGGGGGCGAGGCTACACCTTC	CASSSRGRGYTF
TRBJ2-1	TRBV7-9	-	-	TGTGCCAGCAGCTTGGGTTACTACAATGAGCAGTTCTTC	CASSLGYYNEQFF
TRBJ2-2	TRBV7-6	-	-	TGTGCCAGCAGCTTATGGGGGACCCCGACCGGGGAGCTGTTTTTT	CASSLWGTPTGELFF
TRBJ1-5	TRBV6-8	-	-	TGTGCCAGCAGTTACGTGACAGCCGGTCATCAGCCCCAGCATTTT	CASSYVTAGHQPQHF
TRBJ2-2	TRBV5-1	-	-	TGCGCCAGCAGCTTGTACGGCTTCGAGGCCGGGGAGCTGTTTTTT	CASSLYGFEAGELFF
TRBJ2-3	TRBV7-8	-	once	TGTGCCAGCAGCCTAAGGGACTTAAGCACAGATACGCAGTATTTT	CASSLRDLSTDTQYF
TRBJ2-1	TRBV12-5	-	-	TGTGCTAGTGTGGGACCAAACGTCAATGAGCAGTTCTTC	CASVGPNVNEQFF
TRBJ2-7	TRBV5-6	-	-	TGTGCCAGCAGCTTGGGACAGAGCTCCTACGAGCAGTACTTC	CASSLGQSSYEQYF
TRBJ1-2	TRBV7-8	-	once	TGTGCCAGCAGCTTAGGAGGGGACTATGGCTACACCTTC	CASSLGGDYGYTF
TRBJ1-2	TRBV10-3	-	few	TGTGCCATCGGCCCCGACAGTGGCTACACCTTC	CAIGPDSGYTF
TRBJ1-1	TRBV18	-	few	TGTGCCAGCTCACTCGGACGAGCCAATGAAGCTTTCTTT	CASSLGRANEAFF
TRBJ2-1	TRBV7-7	TRBD2	-	TGTGCTAGCAGCACAGGGGTAGCGGGAGGGCCCCATTATGAGCAGTTCTTC	CASSTGVAGGPHYEQFF
TRBJ2-3	TRBV4-3	TRBD2	-	TGCGCCAGCAGCCACCAACCTGGGGTAGCGGGAGGGCCGGGGTCAGATACGCAGTATTTT	CASSHQPGVAGGPGSDTQYF
TRBJ2-3	TRBV5-1	-	-	TGCGCCAGCAGCAGCTTGCGGGGATCCACAGATACGCAGTATTTT	CASSSLRGSTDTQYF
TRBJ1-3	TRBV27	-	-	TGTGCCAGCAGGGACAGTTCTCTCTCTGGAAACACCATATATTTT	CASRDSSLSGNTIYF
TRBJ2-2	TRBV19	TRBD1	-	TGTGCCAGTAGATCCCAGGACAGGGAAGCCGGGGAGCTGTTTTTT	CASRSQDREAGELFF
TRBJ2-5	TRBV6-6	TRBD2	-	TGTGCCAGCAGCCCCGGGACTAGCGGGGGGAAGGGGACCCAGTACTTC	CASSPGTSGGKGTQYF
TRBJ1-5	TRBV30	-	few	TGTGCCTGGAGTCTGGGGGCAGGGGCCCGCAATCAGCCCCAGCATTTT	CAWSLGAGARNQPQHF
TRBJ1-1	TRBV5-1	TRBD1	-	TGCGCCAGCAGCTCGAATGGCGGGACAGGGGTTTTTAACACTGAAGCTTTCTTT	CASSSNGGTGVFNTEAFF
TRBJ2-1	TRBV19	TRBD2	-	TGTGCCAGTAGTATTAGCCCGAAAGCGGGACTGTTCTTC	CASSISPKAGLFF
TRBJ2-7	TRBV21-1	-	-	TGTGCCAGCAGCAAAGGGCTAGCGGGACTACCTGGCGACGAGCAGTACTTC	CASSKGLAGLPGDEQYF
TRBJ2-3	TRBV19	TRBD2	-	TGTGCCAGTAGCCGGGAGGCGGTGGTAGATACGCAGTATTTT	CASSREAVVDTQYF
TRBJ2-5	TRBV10-1	-	once	TGCGCCAGCAGTGAGTCCATCGGGTTTCGGGAGACCCAGTACTTC	CASSESIGFRETQYF
TRBJ2-1	TRBV18	TRBD1	-	TGTGCCAGCTCAGGATTGACAGGGGCTTACAATGAGCAGTTCTTC	CASSGLTGAYNEQFF
TRBJ2-7	TRBV20-1	-	-	TGCAGTGCTAGTCAGGGGTACGAGCAGTACTTC	CSASQGYEQYF
TRBJ2-7	TRBV27	-	once	TGTGCCAGCAGTTTGGGTCAGAAGGGGTCCCCGTACTTC	CASSLGQKGSPYF
TRBJ1-4	TRBV7-2	TRBD1	-	TGTGCCAGCAGCTTTGGACAGGGTACTAATGAAAAACTGTTTTTT	CASSFGQGTNEKLFF
TRBJ2-3	TRBV7-9	-	once	TGTGCCAGCAGCTTAGCGGAGGTAGATACGCAGTATTTT	CASSLAEVDTQYF
TRBJ1-4	TRBV4-1	-	-	TGCGCCAGCAGCCAAGGTGACGGGGTTTCCAATGAAAAACTGTTTTTT	CASSQGDGVSNEKLFF
TRBJ2-7	TRBV7-6	-	-	TGTGCCAGCAGCTTAGCGCACGAGCAGTACTTC	CASSLAHEQYF
TRBJ2-1	TRBV6-5	-	-	TGTGCCAGCAGGGGGGGTGAGGGTGAGCAGTTCTTC	CASRGGEGEQFF
TRBJ1-3	TRBV5-1	-	-	TGCGCCAGCAGCATGCGGCAACGCGGCTCTGGAAACACCATATATTTT	CASSMRQRGSGNTIYF
TRBJ1-1	TRBV15	TRBD1	-	TGTGCCACCAGCAGAGGACAGGGATACGGGAACTCTGAAGCTTTCTTT	CATSRGQGYGNSEAFF
TRBJ1-5	TRBV25-1	TRBD1	-	TGTGCCAGCAGTGCCGGACAGGGGGTGAATCAGCCCCAGCATTTT	CASSAGQGVNQPQHF
TRBJ2-7	TRBV9	-	-	TGTGCCAGCAGCGTCACAGGCATTCCGACCTACGAGCAGTACTTC	CASSVTGIPTYEQYF
TRBJ2-5	TRBV2	TRBD1	-	TGTGCCAGCAGGGGGACAGGTGAAGAGACCCAGTACTTC	CASRGTGEETQYF
TRBJ1-1	TRBV5-4	-	-	TGTGCCAGCAGCGGGCAGGGAACAATGAACACTGAAGCTTTCTTT	CASSGQGTMNTEAFF
TRBJ2-7	TRBV15	-	-	TGTGCCACCAGCAGAGACGCAGACAGATCCTACGAGCAGTACTTC	CATSRDADRSYEQYF
TRBJ1-3	TRBV5-5	-	-	TGTGCCAGCAGCTTCATTAGGGTCCTCTCTGGAAACACCATATATTTT	CASSFIRVLSGNTIYF
TRBJ2-7	TRBV7-9	TRBD1	-	TGTGCCAGCAGCAAACCGGGACAGGCCTCCTACGAGCAGTACTTC	CASSKPGQASYEQYF
TRBJ2-5	TRBV27	TRBD2	-	TGTGCCAGCAGCGGGAAGTTGTTAGCGGGAGGGCCGGTATTGGAGACCCAGTACTTC	CASSGKLLAGGPVLETQYF
TRBJ1-1	TRBV6-5	-	-	TGTGCCAGCAGTTACTTACCGGGCCGAACTGAAGCTTTCTTT	CASSYLPGRTEAFF
TRBJ1-5	TRBV4-3	-	few	TGCGCCAGCAGCCAAGACACCGGGCAGCCCCAGCATTTT	CASSQDTGQPQHF
TRBJ2-6	TRBV7-2	-	-	TGTGCCAGCAGCTTTGGGGGTGGGGCCAACGTCCTGACTTTC	CASSFGGGANVLTF
TRBJ1-2	TRBV11-2	-	-	TGTGCCAGCAGCTTAGATCCGGGAGGACAAGCTAACTATGGCTACACCTTC	CASSLDPGGQANYGYTF
TRBJ1-3	TRBV7-9	-	few	TGTGCCAGCAGCTTAGGGGAGAACACCTTAACTGGAAACACCATATATTTT	CASSLGENTLTGNTIYF
TRBJ1-6	TRBV5-5	TRBD1	-	TGTGCCAGCAGCTTGGGACAACCGGGACAGGGGCAATCACCCCTCCACTTT	CASSLGQPGQGQSPLHF
TRBJ1-6	TRBV6-1	-	few	TGTGCCAGCAGGGGCGGGACCGTAAATTCACCCCTCCACTTT	CASRGGTVNSPLHF
TRBJ1-3	TRBV19	-	-	TGTGCCAGTACCGATTCGGCCCTAGGGGGCTCTGGAAACACCATATATTTT	CASTDSALGGSGNTIYF
TRBJ2-3	TRBV6-8	TRBD2	-	TGTGCCAGCAGTTTCCTCCTCACCGGGACTAGCGGGGCAGGGGCAGATACGCAGTATTTT	CASSFLLTGTSGAGADTQYF
TRBJ2-5	TRBV2	TRBD2	-	TGTGCCAGCAGTGATGGTAGCGGGGGAGGAGAGACCCAGTACTTC	CASSDGSGGGETQYF